The 17 T cell receptor beta chains given below trace back to one sample, sequenced in a study of blood T cell repertoires in COVID-19. The protocol was immunoSEQ multiplex PCR, while the TCRdb copy is restricted to in-frame clones and leaves out a portion. The sample contains 200,000 to 250,000 clones, around 86% of which appear only once. The specimen sequenced was PBMCs or T cells enriched from blood (not recorded which). Every receptor here comes from a woman in her forties or fifties with acute COVID-19.

V is TRBV4-1 and J is TRBJ1-1, with 8 bases identical to TRBD1. The germline CDR1 and CDR2 sequences are MGHRA and YSYEKL. This CDR3 comprises 17 residues. V dropped 4 bases and J dropped 3; count of bases not matched to a gene: 13. The DNA of the CDR3 is TGCGCCAGCAGCCTTGGGCAGGGGGCGAGGGGGTACACTGAAGCTTTCTTT. It yields the protein CASSLGQGARGYTEAFF.

The J gene is TRBJ2-3, the V gene TRBV18; TRBD2 aligns across 11 bases. Germline CDR1 KGHSH, CDR2 LQKENI. The CDR3 has 16 amino acids. The J segment lost 1 base and the V segment lost 3 bases, leaving 3 bases of the junction unmatched. CDR3 residues: CASSPIAGGGTDTQYF. Written as DNA, the CDR3 is TGTGCCAGCTCACCCATAGCGGGGGGGGGCACAGATACGCAGTATTTT.

The chain joins TRBV6-6 to TRBJ2-1, with 7 positions matching TRBD1. CDR3 length: 15 amino acids. Germline CDR1 reads MNHNY; CDR2 reads SVGAGI (reference sequence). With 5 bases clipped from V and 2 bases from J, the junction kept 6 bases outside the gene matches. CDR3 nucleotide sequence: TGTGCCAGCAGTAACAGGGGTTCTGCCTACAATGAGCAGTTCTTC. Protein sequence: CASSNRGSAYNEQFF.

Concerning this clone itself: Within the sample, other DNA sequences also encode this same CDR3. The chain combines TRBV27 with TRBJ2-7; possible D gene TRBD1, 6 bases. CDR3 length: 14 residues. V lost 6 bases to trimming and J lost 0 bases, with 12 bases between them. Germline V lookup: CDR1 MNHEY, CDR2 SMNVEV (reference sequence). The DNA of the CDR3 is TGTGCCAGCAGCCTCGACAGGAACTCCTACGAGCAGTACTTC. Protein sequence: CASSLDRNSYEQYF.

CDR3 in DNA: TGTGCCAGCGGAGACAGGTCCTACGAGCAGTACTTC. This gives the protein CASGDRSYEQYF. The chain is built from TRBV7-2 and TRBJ2-7; TRBD1 is a possible D gene (6 bases). With 8 bases removed from V and 1 base from J, the gap between germline ends came to 9 bases. The CDR3 spans 12 residues. The germline gives CDR1 SGHTA, CDR2 FQGNSA.

The V call is TRBV14, the J call TRBJ2-2; weak D call: TRBD1 (5 bases). The CDR3 has 15 amino acids. Germline values: CDR1 SGHDN, CDR2 FVKESK. The germline V and J ends were trimmed by 0 bases and 6 bases, with 11 bases remaining between them. CDR3 DNA: TGTGCCAGCAGCCAAGATCCGCAGGGCCCCGGGGAGCTGTTTTTT. It specifies CASSQDPQGPGELFF.

The chain uses TRBV3-1 (or the pseudogene TRBV3-2) and TRBJ1-2, with 8 bases identical to TRBD1. This CDR3 is 19 amino acids long. Losses at the gene ends were 0 bases for V and 4 bases for J; bases not matched to a gene: 16. In germline, CDR1 is LGHDT, CDR2 YNNKEL (reference sequence). CDR3 loop: CASSQDKSRGLPVVYGYTF. Here the CDR3 DNA reads TGTGCCAGCAGCCAAGATAAAAGCAGGGGGCTGCCTGTTGTCTATGGCTACACCTTC.

V gene TRBV2 combines with J gene TRBJ1-6; D is perhaps TRBD1 (5 bases). V was pared by 6 bases and J by 0 bases, with 15 bases between. This CDR3 is built from 17 residues. Germline CDR1 reads SNHLY; CDR2 reads FYNNEI. This chain's CDR3 is CASRGPGTFSYNSPLHF. The CDR3 DNA sequence: TGTGCCAGCAGAGGGCCTGGGACTTTCTCCTATAATTCACCCCTCCACTTT.

Comment on this clone: The sample carries other DNA sequences with the same CDR3. The chain's CDR3 is CASSLTGYGYTF. The CDR3 nucleotides are TGTGCCAGCAGCTTAACAGGGTATGGCTACACCTTC. The V gene is TRBV5-4, the J gene TRBJ1-2, with D perhaps TRBD1 (6 bases). The germline CDR1 and CDR2 sequences are SGHNT and YYREEE (reference sequence). V lost 2 bases to trimming and J lost 5 bases, with 7 bases between them. The CDR3 spans 12 residues.

The rearrangement joins TRBV7-2 to TRBJ2-2; possibly TRBD2 for D (5 bases). V gave up 5 bases and J gave up 4 bases, with 20 bases separating them. The CDR3 covers 17 residues. Germline CDR1 is SGHTA and CDR2 is FQGNSA. The chain's CDR3 is CASSPLAGSGLTGELFF. The DNA for the CDR3 is TGTGCCAGCAGCCCCCTCGCTGGGAGTGGACTCACCGGGGAGCTGTTTTTT. Full variable domain (missing parts from reference TRBV7-2 and TRBJ2-2): GAGVSQSPSNKVTEKGKDVELRCDPISGHTALYWYRQSLGQGLEFLIYFQGNSAPDKSGLPSDRFSAERTGGSVSTLTIQRTQQEDSAVYLCASSPLAGSGLTGELFFGEGSRLTVL.

This clone has only a few counts. The rearrangement links TRBV29-1 to TRBJ1-4, with D tentatively TRBD1 (6 bases). Germline V CDR1 and CDR2: SQVTM, ANQGSEA. This CDR3 comprises 15 residues. The germline V and J ends were trimmed by 2 bases and 12 bases, with 22 bases remaining between them. The CDR3 here is CSVERSNREERELFF. In nucleotides, the CDR3 is TGCAGCGTTGAAAGAAGCAACAGGGAAGAACGAGAACTGTTTTTT. The full variable domain, completed using reference TRBV29-1 and TRBJ1-4, is SAVISQKPSRDICQRGTSLTIQCQVDSQVTMMFWYRQQPGQSLTLIATANQGSEATYESGFVIDKFPISRPNLTFSTLTVSNMSPEDSSIYLCSVERSNREERELFFGSGTQLSVL.

The chain links TRBV30 to TRBJ1-1; a weak D match, TRBD1 (5 bases). Germline loops: CDR1 GTSNPN, CDR2 SVGIG (reference sequence). CDR3 length equals 12 residues. The germline V and J ends were trimmed by 8 bases and 3 bases, with 13 bases remaining between them. The CDR3 spells CARGGLDTEAFF. The CDR3 DNA is TGTGCCCGGGGGGGACTCGACACTGAAGCTTTCTTT.

This rearrangement joins TRBV6-2 or TRBV6-3 to TRBJ2-1; TRBD2 agrees at 12 bases. The ends lost 6 bases at V and 1 base at J; junction bases unmatched: 13. The CDR3 sequence is 19 residues long. In germline, CDR1 is MNHEY, CDR2 SVGEGT. CDR3 amino acids: CASSSERTGLAGSYNEQFF. CDR3 DNA sequence: TGTGCCAGCAGCTCCGAAAGAACTGGACTAGCGGGATCCTACAATGAGCAGTTCTTC.

CDR3 DNA: TGCAGCGCCCTGACAGGAGAGACCCAGTACTTC. Its translation: CSALTGETQYF. The V and J genes are TRBV29-1 and TRBJ2-5, with D perhaps matching TRBD1 (6 bases). Germline lookup yields CDR1 SQVTM and CDR2 ANQGSEA. This CDR3 comprises 11 residues. V was pared by 7 bases and J by 4 bases, with 10 bases between.

The rearrangement joins TRBV5-4 to TRBJ2-2; 9 nucleotides line up with TRBD2. The CDR3 length is 17 residues. The V segment lost 3 bases and the J segment 5 bases; nucleotides outside the gene matches: 11. The V gene's germline CDR1 is SGHNT and CDR2 YYREEE (reference sequence). The CDR3 loop is CASSSPPGLAFTGELFF. The CDR3 region has the DNA TGTGCCAGCAGCTCTCCGCCGGGACTAGCTTTTACCGGGGAGCTGTTTTTT.

Only one count was recorded for this clone. The chain is built from TRBV2 and TRBJ2-7; 10 positions agree with TRBD2. Germline V lookup: CDR1 SNHLY, CDR2 FYNNEI. The trim removed 6 bases at V and 2 bases at J, leaving 1 base unmatched. This CDR3 contains 13 residues. The CDR3 reads CASRLAGPYEQYF. DNA for the CDR3: TGTGCCAGCAGACTAGCGGGGCCCTACGAGCAGTACTTC.

The chain joins TRBV28 to TRBJ2-1; D may be TRBD2 (5 bases). CDR3 length: 13 residues. The germline V gene encodes CDR1 MDHEN and CDR2 SYDVKM. Trimming cost V 5 bases and J 13 bases, with 18 bases left between them. The CDR3 DNA is TGTGCCAGCAGTCCCTTGCGAGGGTGGTCCCAGTTCTTC. Its translation: CASSPLRGWSQFF.